This T cell receptor (beta chain) emerged from a study of STAT5B mutations in CD4+ large granular lymphocyte leukemia. Notes on the study in general: Patient CD4-sorted repertoires looked more clonal than healthy CD4+ repertoires, even without putative leukemic clones. No patients shared main leukemic clonotypes, though around 24% appeared at low frequency elsewhere.

Trimming at V came to 8 bases and at J to 7 bases, leaving 8 bases not matched to a gene. The CDR3 totals 15 residues. CDR1 and CDR2 (germline): MNHEY, SMNVEV (reference sequence). Regarding this clone: What it recognizes is unknown.

In the authors' methods: Lowest detectable productive clonotype frequency was 2.59 x 10-5. Only in-frame clones appear in the TCRdb table, and some are missing; sequencing was by immunoSEQ multiplex PCR. V, J and clone size derive from that table, while D and trimming were established from the DNA sequence. The sample holds around 26,000 clones, around two thirds seen once. The rearrangement joins TRBV27 to TRBJ2-1; 13 nucleotides agree with TRBD2. The receptor was derived from a human donor in good health. The sample comprised CD4+ T cells from blood buffy coats. Here the CDR3 reads CASLRLAGGKNEQFF. The CDR3 DNA reads TGTGCCAGCCTACGACTAGCGGGAGGTAAGAATGAGCAGTTCTTC.